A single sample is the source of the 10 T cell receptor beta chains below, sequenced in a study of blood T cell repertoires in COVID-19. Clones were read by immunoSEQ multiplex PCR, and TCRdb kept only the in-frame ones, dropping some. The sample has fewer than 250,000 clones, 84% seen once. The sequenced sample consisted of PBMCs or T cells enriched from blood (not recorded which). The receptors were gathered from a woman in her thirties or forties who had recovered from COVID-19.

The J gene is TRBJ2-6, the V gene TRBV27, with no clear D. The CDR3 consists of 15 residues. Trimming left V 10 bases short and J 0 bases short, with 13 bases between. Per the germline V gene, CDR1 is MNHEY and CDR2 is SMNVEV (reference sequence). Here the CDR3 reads CATAGSPSGANVLTF. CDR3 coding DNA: TGTGCCACAGCAGGTTCACCCTCTGGGGCCAACGTCCTGACTTTC.

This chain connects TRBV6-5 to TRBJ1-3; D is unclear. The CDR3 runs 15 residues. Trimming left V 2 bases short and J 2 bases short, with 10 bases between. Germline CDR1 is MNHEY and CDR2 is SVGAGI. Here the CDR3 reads CASSYLRETGNTIYF. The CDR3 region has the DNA TGTGCCAGCAGTTACCTCCGGGAAACTGGAAACACCATATATTTT.

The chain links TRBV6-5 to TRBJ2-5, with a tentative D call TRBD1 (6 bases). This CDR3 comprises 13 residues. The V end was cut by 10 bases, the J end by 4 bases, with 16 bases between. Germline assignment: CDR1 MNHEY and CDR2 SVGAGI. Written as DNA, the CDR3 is TGTGCCACCACCCAGGGGTTAACAGAGACCCAGTACTTC. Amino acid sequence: CATTQGLTETQYF.

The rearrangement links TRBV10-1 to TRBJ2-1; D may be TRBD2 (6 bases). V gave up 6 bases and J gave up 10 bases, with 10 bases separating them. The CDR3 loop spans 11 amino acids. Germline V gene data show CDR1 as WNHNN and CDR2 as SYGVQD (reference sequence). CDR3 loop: CASRGSGEQFF. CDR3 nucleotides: TGCGCCAGCAGGGGCAGCGGGGAGCAGTTCTTC.

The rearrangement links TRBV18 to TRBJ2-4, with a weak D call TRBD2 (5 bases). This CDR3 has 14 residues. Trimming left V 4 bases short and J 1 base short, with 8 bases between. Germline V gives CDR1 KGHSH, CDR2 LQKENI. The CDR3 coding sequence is TGTGCCAGCTCACTCGGGATCGCCAAAAACATTCAGTACTTC. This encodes CASSLGIAKNIQYF.

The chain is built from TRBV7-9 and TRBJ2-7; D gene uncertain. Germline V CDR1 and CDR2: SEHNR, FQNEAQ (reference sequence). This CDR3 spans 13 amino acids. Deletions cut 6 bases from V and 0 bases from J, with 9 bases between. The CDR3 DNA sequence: TGTGCCAGCAGTACGAGGAGCTCCTACGAGCAGTACTTC. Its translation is CASSTRSSYEQYF.

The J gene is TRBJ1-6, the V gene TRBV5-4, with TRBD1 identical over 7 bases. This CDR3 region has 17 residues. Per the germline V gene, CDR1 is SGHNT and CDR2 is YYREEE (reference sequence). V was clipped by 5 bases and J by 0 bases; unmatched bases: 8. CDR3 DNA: TGTGCCAGCAGGCCCGGGACAGAAAACTCCTATAATTCACCCCTCCACTTT. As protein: CASRPGTENSYNSPLHF.

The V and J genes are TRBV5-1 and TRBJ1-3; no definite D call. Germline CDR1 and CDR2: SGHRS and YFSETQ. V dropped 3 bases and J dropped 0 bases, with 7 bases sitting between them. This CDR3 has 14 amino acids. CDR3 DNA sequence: TGCGCCAGCAGCTCCGGGATCTCTGGAAACACCATATATTTT. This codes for CASSSGISGNTIYF.

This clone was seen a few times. CDR3 DNA: TGTGCCAGCAGCACCCCCCTTGAGGGGAACACCGGGGAGCTGTTTTTT. Amino acids: CASSTPLEGNTGELFF. The chain employs TRBV9 and TRBJ2-2; tentative D call: TRBD2 (5 bases). Deletions cut 4 bases from V and 1 base from J, with 14 bases between. CDR1 and CDR2 (germline): SGDLS, YYNGEE. This CDR3 contains 16 residues.

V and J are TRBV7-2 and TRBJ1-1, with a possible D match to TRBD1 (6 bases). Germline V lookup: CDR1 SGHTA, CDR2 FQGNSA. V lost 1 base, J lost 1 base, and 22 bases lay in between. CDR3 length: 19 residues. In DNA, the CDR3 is TGTGCCAGCAGCTTAGTAGTTGGGGCAGGGGTTCAAGGGAACACTGAAGCTTTCTTT. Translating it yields CASSLVVGAGVQGNTEAFF.